Included here is one T cell receptor beta chain sequence, with context. At least ten counts were recorded for this clonotype. The target of this receptor is not known. No clone much larger than this one lies a single base away; base qualities are absent. Sample time point, as interpreted from the label and publication: after trial treatment. This specimen's treatment or condition label, per the study, means: LDRT plus nivolumab, ipilimumab, low-dose cyclophosphamide and aspirin (RACIN trial). Donors were enrolled in RACIN, a single-arm phase I dose-escalation trial combining nivolumab, ipilimumab, aspirin, low-dose cyclophosphamide and low-dose radiotherapy. To be eligible, a patient needed to have an advanced solid tumor that was TIL-negative. Sequencing instrument: Illumina HiSeq 2500. To make first-strand cDNA, Superscript III was used along with a set of TRAV- and TRBV-specific primers so that both the TCRalpha and TCRbeta chains were covered. TCRs were amplified with Phusion for 20 PCR cycles, with a constant-region primer paired with the adapter attached to the V primers. The MessageAmp II aRNA Amplification Kit was used to amplify the isolated mRNA, with in vitro transcription run for roughly 16 hours at 37 degrees C. mRNA for TCR sequencing was isolated with the Dynabeads mRNA DIRECT Purification Kit. Indexed Illumina adapters were added in a second Phusion PCR of 25 to 30 cycles, after which AMPure XP beads were used to purify the products. The source study handled its data this way. Custom Perl scripts were used to pool TCR sequences that encoded the same protein, to remove out-of-frame sequences, and to calculate the abundance of each clonotype. Any TCR sequence supported by only a single read was excluded from analysis. Repertoire metrics included Shannon entropy, Gini index, clonality, richness, and frequency of TCRs shared between repertoires. TCRdb trimmed the raw reads at Q25, called clones with MiXCR and kept productive beta chains. Rows matching on CDR3 protein sequence are summarized as one entry with the most common DNA and genes. What appears here as the V and J calls and clone size reflects TCRdb's work, not the paper's. Present in this sample are about 84,000 distinct CDR3 sequences, 17% of which were seen just once. Less than 1.5% of the sample is in the top ten clones.

This specimen belongs to a study of low-dose radiotherapy and immunotherapy resistance in tumors (dated by TCRdb to about 2022). For context, the study as a whole: Patients in Cohort 1 were given 0.5 Gy per fraction every 2 weeks, and the prescribed total PTV dose was 6.5 Gy. Patients in Cohort 2 were given 1 Gy per fraction every two weeks, for a total of 13 Gy across 26 weeks. Patients were given nivolumab as a 240 mg flat dose every two weeks and ipilimumab at 1 mg/kg every six weeks, with both drugs delivered intravenously. Every two weeks, patients got intravenous cyclophosphamide at 200 mg/m2, given one day ahead of each radiation and immunotherapy administration. Starting on cycle 1 day 1, patients took 300 mg of aspirin by mouth once daily for four cycles. No randomization into treatment groups was done for the people taking part in the trial. The translational analysis covered eight patients: three from the first dose cohort and the first five from the second dose cohort.

CDR1 and CDR2, per the germline V gene, are SGHTA and FQGNSA. Trimming costs V 0 bases and J 3 bases, and their ends lie 9 bases apart. Spanning cysteine to phenylalanine, the CDR3 consists of 14 amino acids. Of the read, only the CDR3 DNA is kept; its 42 bases are in frame from base 1. The rearranged chain carries TRBV7-2 and TRBJ2-7; no D gene call is confident. The sequencing here drew on PBMCs, taken after low-dose radiotherapy plus immunotherapy. This TCR came from a male donor with prostate cancer. The DNA sequence is as follows: TGTGCCAGCAGCTTAGCGGTGACTTTCTACGAGCAGTACTTC. Translation gives CASSLAVTFYEQYF.